This T cell receptor beta chain emerged from a study of T cells in tumors after PD-1 blockade (dated by TCRdb to between 2019 and 2020). Notes on the research overall: Patients with prior checkpoint blockade, systemic immunosuppressant use, or recent radiotherapy or other anti-cancer therapy within 4 weeks were excluded. Paired single-cell RNA and TCR sequencing was done in the study on site-matched tumors from patients with BCC or SCC, both before and after anti-PD-1 therapy. Ongoing daily vismodegib 150 mg was also given to a subset of patients during anti-PD-1 treatment. Patients were treated with either pembrolizumab 200 mg every 3 weeks or cemiplimab 350 mg every 2 weeks. To compare blood and tumor clonotypes, bulk TCR sequencing was performed on 9 to 10 peripheral blood samples from roughly 5 patients. RECIST version 1.1 was the standard used to evaluate clinical response. Peripheral blood samples averaged approximately 100,000 TCR templates (range 24,679-257,772) and 35,000 to 40,000 unique clonotypes.

Broad study findings and their caveats: The source of novel T cell clones was not identified, and lymphoid organs or rare unexpanded clones within the tumor or the tumor periphery could be included among the possible sources. Around two fifths of the TCR clonotypes from tumors also showed up in blood, and some novel exhausted tumor clones were present in pre-treatment blood, which suggests peripheral recruitment.

For bulk TCRbeta sequencing, genomic DNA was extracted from tumor biopsies or peripheral blood, and input amounts ranged from 616 ng to 6,004 ng. All patients had histologically proven advanced or metastatic basal or squamous cell carcinoma and were poor candidates for surgical resection. Of the approximately 12 patients making up the basal cell carcinoma cohort, roughly eight underwent bulk tumor TCR sequencing. The germline V gene (reference sequence) yields SGHNT for CDR1 and YYREEE for CDR2. There are 15 amino acids in the CDR3, from cysteine to phenylalanine inclusive. Here the CDR3 DNA is all that survives: 45 bases in frame from base 1. The V end gives up 4 bases and the J end 1 base, leaving 7 bases in the junction not matched to a gene. Deep TCRbeta sequencing was performed with the immunoSEQ platform. In the original analysis: For further analysis, only productive rearrangements were exported from the immunoSEQ Analyzer. T cell phenotypes were assigned to bulk TCRbeta clonotypes by matching to single-cell RNA+TCR-seq clones sharing the same TCRbeta sequence. Using bulk TCR sequencing data, clone enrichment in tumor was calculated by dividing a clone's tumor frequency by the same clone's PBMC frequency. TCRs were grouped by GLIPH into specificity groups, defined as clusters of distinct TCRs likely recognizing common antigens via shared CDR3 motifs. TCRdb took over this immuneACCESS table, retaining in-frame rearrangements with V and J assigned. Such tables are incomplete; in checked studies, under half of the missing clones stem from an unresolved V gene, and the remainder is unexplained. V, J and clone size were drawn from that table, and D and trimming were deduced from the DNA. In all, the sample holds around 45,000 clones, and around 85% of those were seen once. The biggest ten clones account for 7.5% to 9.5% of the sample.

With regard to this clone: Its antigen is not yet known. The sample holds no much larger clone one base away, and base qualities are not on file.

The chain is assembled from TRBV5-4 and TRBJ2-5, with 7 middle bases fitting TRBD1. This TCR was sampled from a human donor with advanced basal cell or squamous cell carcinoma (not recorded which). The sequenced sample was PBMCs, obtained before anti-PD-1 therapy. The CDR3 amino acid sequence is: CASSTGAQTQETQYF. The DNA reads TGTGCCAGCAGCACAGGGGCCCAGACCCAAGAGACCCAGTACTTC.